The 15 T cell receptor beta chains listed next were all sequenced from one sample in a study of T cell responses to AZD1222 COVID-19 vaccine. The data were produced by immunoSEQ multiplex PCR, yet TCRdb's version contains in-frame clones alone and is incomplete. Of approximately 200,000 clones listed, about 89% were seen once; the top ten hold roughly 3.5%. The specimen comprised peripheral blood, sampled 28 days after the second AZD1222 dose. The source of these receptors is an adult who received the AZD1222 COVID-19 vaccine.

The J gene is TRBJ2-2, the V gene TRBV10-3, with TRBD1 identical over 7 bases. CDR1 is ENHRY, CDR2 SYGVKD, per germline. Trimming took 6 bases from V and 4 from J; bases not matched to a gene: 8. The CDR3 contains 15 residues. The CDR3 sequence: CAIRRTGDITGELFF. The DNA for the CDR3 is TGTGCCATCAGGAGAACAGGGGACATCACCGGGGAGCTGTTTTTT.

The J gene is TRBJ1-6, the V gene TRBV18; TRBD1 is a possible D gene (5 bases). Germline lookup yields CDR1 KGHSH and CDR2 LQKENI. The length of the CDR3 is 13 residues. The ends were cut back, 3 bases at V and 10 bases at J, with 10 bases in the middle. The CDR3 nucleotides read TGTGCCAGCTCACCCACGAGGGACTCACCCCTCCACTTT. Protein: CASSPTRDSPLHF.

The chain combines TRBV11-3 with TRBJ2-6; 11 bases agree with TRBD1. V shed 9 bases, J shed 0 bases, and the junction held 10 bases outside the gene matches. The germline V gene encodes CDR1 SGHNT and CDR2 YENEEA. The CDR3 runs to 18 residues. The CDR3 DNA sequence: TGTGCCAGTTTCCCCGGGACAGGGGGAAGCTCTGGGGCCAACGTCCTGACTTTC. It codes for CASFPGTGGSSGANVLTF. The variable domain in full, with the rest retrieved from reference TRBV11-3 and TRBJ2-6, is EAGVVQSPRYKIIEKKQPVAFWCNPISGHNTLYWYLQNLGQGPELLIRYENEEAVDDSQLPKDRFSAERLKGVDSTLKIQPAELGDSAVYLCASFPGTGGSSGANVLTFGAGSRLTVL.

The rearrangement joins TRBV3-1 (or the pseudogene TRBV3-2) to TRBJ1-1, with D tentatively TRBD1 (6 bases). CDR3 size: 15 residues. Looked up from germline, CDR1 is LGHDT and CDR2 is YNNKEL (reference sequence). Trimming pared 4 bases from V and 1 base from J, leaving 13 bases between. Written as DNA, the CDR3 is TGTGCCAGCAGCCTATACAGGGTAGGGAACACTGAAGCTTTCTTT. Its protein is CASSLYRVGNTEAFF.

The chain links TRBV7-2 to TRBJ1-6; TRBD1 matches at 7 bases. This CDR3 comprises 16 residues. V lost 5 bases and J lost 7; bases outside the gene matches: 11. The germline V gene has CDR1 SGHTA and CDR2 FQGNSA. CDR3 protein: CASSGRPGGTNSPLHF. CDR3 nucleotides: TGTGCCAGCAGCGGTCGCCCAGGGGGGACAAATTCACCCCTCCACTTT.

J is TRBJ2-7 and V is TRBV7-2, with TRBD2 identical over 9 bases. This CDR3 contains 16 residues. The V gene's germline CDR1 is SGHTA and CDR2 FQGNSA. Trimming removed 4 bases from V and 6 bases from J; junction bases left unmatched: 13. CDR3: CASSSLAGVTSGEQYF. In nucleotides, the CDR3 is TGTGCCAGCAGCTCGTTAGCGGGAGTGACTAGCGGCGAGCAGTACTTC.

The J gene is TRBJ2-5, the V gene TRBV5-1; tentative D call: TRBD2 (5 bases). V lost 0 bases and J 6 bases, leaving 9 bases between the germline ends. Germline values: CDR1 SGHRS, CDR2 YFSETQ. This CDR3 is 13 amino acids long. CDR3 DNA sequence: TGCGCCAGCAGCTTGGACCCGGGGAAGACCCAGTACTTC. This translates into CASSLDPGKTQYF.

The chain links TRBV11-2 to TRBJ1-1; possible D gene TRBD1, 6 bases. V lost 3 bases to trimming and J lost 12 bases, with 8 bases between them. The CDR3 sequence is 10 residues long. CDR1 and CDR2 from the germline V gene are SGHAT and FQNNGV. CDR3 sequence: CASSFTGSFF. The CDR3 coding sequence is TGTGCCAGCAGCTTCACAGGGTCTTTCTTT.

J is TRBJ2-1 and V is TRBV4-1; D is possibly TRBD1 (6 bases). Germline CDR1 and CDR2: MGHRA and YSYEKL. The V end lost 4 bases, the J end lost 5 bases, and 15 bases lay between the germline ends. The CDR3 contains 15 residues. The CDR3 sequence: CASSPRAGADNEQFF. CDR3 sequence (DNA): TGCGCCAGCAGCCCCAGAGCAGGGGCGGACAATGAGCAGTTCTTC.

This chain's CDR3 is CASSEGHRARGNQPQHF. For the CDR3, the DNA is TGTGCCAGCAGTGAAGGTCACAGGGCGAGGGGCAATCAGCCCCAGCATTTT. V is TRBV6-1 and J is TRBJ1-5; possible D gene TRBD1, 6 bases. CDR1 is MNHNS and CDR2 is SASEGT in the germline V gene. This CDR3 is built from 17 residues. V was shortened by 1 base and J by 2 bases, with 15 bases between the two germline ends.

Turning to this clone: Distinct nucleotide sequences in the sample also encode this CDR3. The chain carries TRBV28 and TRBJ1-5; D is unclear. The CDR3 extends over 13 amino acids. The germline CDR1 and CDR2 sequences are MDHEN and SYDVKM. V dropped 2 bases and J dropped 4 bases, with 6 bases sitting between them. This CDR3 reads CASSLDGNQPQHF. CDR3 bases: TGTGCCAGCAGTTTAGACGGGAATCAGCCCCAGCATTTT.

This chain joins TRBV2 and TRBJ2-7; D perhaps matches TRBD2 (6 bases). This CDR3 region has 14 residues. Trimming left V 4 bases short and J 2 bases short, with 12 bases between. Germline V gene lookup returns CDR1 SNHLY and CDR2 FYNNEI. CDR3 residues: CASSVIAETYEQYF. Here the CDR3 DNA reads TGTGCCAGCAGTGTGATAGCGGAGACCTACGAGCAGTACTTC. Looking up the rest from reference TRBV2 and TRBJ2-7 gives the full variable domain: EPEVTQTPSHQVTQMGQEVILRCVPISNHLYFYWYRQILGQKVEFLVSFYNNEISEKSEIFDDQFSVERPDGSNFTLKIRSTKLEDSAMYFCASSVIAETYEQYFGPGTRLTVT.

The genes are TRBV7-9 and TRBJ2-2, with no clear D. CDR3 length: 15 amino acids. Germline assignment: CDR1 SEHNR and CDR2 FQNEAQ (reference sequence). With 6 bases removed from V and 4 bases from J, the gap between germline ends came to 15 bases. The CDR3 coding sequence is TGTGCCAGCAGTGTCATGGGGTTGAGCACCGGGGAGCTGTTTTTT. Translated: CASSVMGLSTGELFF.

This chain links TRBV11-3 with TRBJ1-4; TRBD1 agrees at 7 bases. This CDR3 has 16 residues. CDR1 and CDR2 (germline): SGHNT, YENEEA. The V segment lost 1 base and the J segment 10 bases; nucleotides outside the gene matches: 12. The DNA of the CDR3 is TGTGCCAGCAGCTTAGGGACAGGCCCGCTCGGTGGAAAACTGTTTTTT. Translated, it gives CASSLGTGPLGGKLFF.

The chain is built from TRBV5-6 and TRBJ2-7; possible D gene TRBD1, 5 bases. The CDR3 runs to 15 residues. Germline CDR1 SGHDT, CDR2 YYEEEE. The V gene lost 4 bases and the J gene lost 4 bases, with 18 bases spanning the gap. The CDR3 coding sequence is TGTGCCAGCAGCCCGGCGGTTCTGGGGCTTTACGAGCAGTACTTC. It yields the protein CASSPAVLGLYEQYF.